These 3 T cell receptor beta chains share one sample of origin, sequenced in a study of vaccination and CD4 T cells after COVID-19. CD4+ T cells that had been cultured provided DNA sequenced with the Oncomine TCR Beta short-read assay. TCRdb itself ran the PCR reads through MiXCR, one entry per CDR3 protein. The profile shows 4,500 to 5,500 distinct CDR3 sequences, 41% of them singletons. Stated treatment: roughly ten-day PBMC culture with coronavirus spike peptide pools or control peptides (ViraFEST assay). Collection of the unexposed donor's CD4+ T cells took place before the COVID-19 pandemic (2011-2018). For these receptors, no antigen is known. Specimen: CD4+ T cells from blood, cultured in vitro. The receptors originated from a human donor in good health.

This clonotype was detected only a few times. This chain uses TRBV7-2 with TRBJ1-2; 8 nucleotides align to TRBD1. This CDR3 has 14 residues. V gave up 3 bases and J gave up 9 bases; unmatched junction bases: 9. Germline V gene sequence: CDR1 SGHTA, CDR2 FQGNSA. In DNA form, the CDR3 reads TGTGCCAGCAGCTTGGCCGACAGGGGTGGGAGCTACACCTTC. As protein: CASSLADRGGSYTF.

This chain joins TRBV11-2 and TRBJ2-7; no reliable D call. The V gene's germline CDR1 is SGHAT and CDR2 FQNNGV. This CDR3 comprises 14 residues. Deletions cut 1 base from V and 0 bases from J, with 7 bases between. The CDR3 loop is CASSLVQTSYEQYF. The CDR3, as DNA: TGTGCCAGCAGCTTAGTACAGACCTCCTACGAGCAGTACTTC.

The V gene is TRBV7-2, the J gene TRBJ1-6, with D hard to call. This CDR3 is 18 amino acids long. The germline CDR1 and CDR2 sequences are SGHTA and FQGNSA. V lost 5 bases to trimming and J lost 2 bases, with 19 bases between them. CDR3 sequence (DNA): TGTGCCAGCAGCCTTAAGGCCTCCGCAGTGGCCTATAATTCACCCCTCCACTTT. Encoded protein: CASSLKASAVAYNSPLHF.